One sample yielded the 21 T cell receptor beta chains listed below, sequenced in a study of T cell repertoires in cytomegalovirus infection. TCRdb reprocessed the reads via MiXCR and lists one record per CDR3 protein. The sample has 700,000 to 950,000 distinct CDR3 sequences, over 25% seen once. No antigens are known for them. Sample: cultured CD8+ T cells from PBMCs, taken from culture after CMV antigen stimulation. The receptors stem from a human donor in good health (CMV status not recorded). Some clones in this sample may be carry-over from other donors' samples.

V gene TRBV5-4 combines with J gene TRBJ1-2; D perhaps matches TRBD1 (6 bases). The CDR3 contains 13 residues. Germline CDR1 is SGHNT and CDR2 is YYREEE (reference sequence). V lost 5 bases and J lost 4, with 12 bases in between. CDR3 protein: CASRQTGSYGYTF. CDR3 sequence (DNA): TGTGCCAGCAGACAGACAGGATCCTATGGCTACACCTTC.

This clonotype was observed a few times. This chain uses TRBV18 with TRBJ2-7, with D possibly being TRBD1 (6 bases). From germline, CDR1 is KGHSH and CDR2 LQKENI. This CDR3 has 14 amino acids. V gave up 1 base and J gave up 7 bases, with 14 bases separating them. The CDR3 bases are TGTGCCAGCTCACCACGGGGGCGGCCCTTTGAGCAGTACTTC. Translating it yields CASSPRGRPFEQYF.

Here the CDR3 DNA reads TGTGCCAGCAGGGGCGGGACACACACTGAAGCTTTCTTT. It specifies CASRGGTHTEAFF. The rearrangement joins TRBV7-6 to TRBJ1-1, with a weak D call TRBD1 (6 bases). CDR3 length equals 13 residues. V was trimmed by 6 bases and J by 3 bases, leaving 11 bases between them. Per germline, CDR1 SGHVS and CDR2 FNYEAQ.

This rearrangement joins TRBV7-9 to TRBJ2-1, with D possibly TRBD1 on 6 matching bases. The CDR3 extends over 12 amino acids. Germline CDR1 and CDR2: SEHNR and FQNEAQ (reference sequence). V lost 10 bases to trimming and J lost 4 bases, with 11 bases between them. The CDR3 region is CANDRIYNEQFF. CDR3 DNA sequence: TGTGCCAACGACAGGATTTACAATGAGCAGTTCTTC.

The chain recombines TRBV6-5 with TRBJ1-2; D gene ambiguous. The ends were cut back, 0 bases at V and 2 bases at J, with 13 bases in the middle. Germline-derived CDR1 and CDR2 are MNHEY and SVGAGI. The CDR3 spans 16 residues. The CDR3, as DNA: TGTGCCAGCAGTTACTCGTCGCAGGAATGGAACTATGGCTACACCTTC. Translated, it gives CASSYSSQEWNYGYTF.

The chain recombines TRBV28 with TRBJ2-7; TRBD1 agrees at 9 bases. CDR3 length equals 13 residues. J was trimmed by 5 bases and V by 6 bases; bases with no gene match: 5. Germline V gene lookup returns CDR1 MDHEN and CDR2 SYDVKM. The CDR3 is CASSHRGPHEQYV. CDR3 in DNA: TGTGCCAGCAGCCACAGGGGGCCCCACGAGCAGTACGTC.

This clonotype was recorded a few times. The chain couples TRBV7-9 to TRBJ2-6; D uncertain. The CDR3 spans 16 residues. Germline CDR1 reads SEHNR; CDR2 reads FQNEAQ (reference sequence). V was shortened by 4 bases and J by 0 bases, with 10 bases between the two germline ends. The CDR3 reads CASSSNLRSGANVLTF. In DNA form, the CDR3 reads TGTGCCAGCAGCTCAAACCTCCGCTCTGGGGCCAACGTCCTGACTTTC.

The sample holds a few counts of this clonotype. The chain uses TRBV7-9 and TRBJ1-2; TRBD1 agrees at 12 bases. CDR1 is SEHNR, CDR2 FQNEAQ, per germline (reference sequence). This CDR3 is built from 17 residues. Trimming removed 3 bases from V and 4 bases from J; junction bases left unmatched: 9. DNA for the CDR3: TGTGCCAGCAGCTTTCCGGGACAGGGGGCGCTCGGCTATGGCTACACCTTC. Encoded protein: CASSFPGQGALGYGYTF.

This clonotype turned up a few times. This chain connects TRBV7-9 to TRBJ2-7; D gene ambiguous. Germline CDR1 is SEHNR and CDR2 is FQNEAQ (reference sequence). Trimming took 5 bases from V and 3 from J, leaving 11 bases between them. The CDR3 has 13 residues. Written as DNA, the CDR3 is TGTGCCAGCAGCCCCGGACCTGTCTACGAGCAGTACGTC. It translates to CASSPGPVYEQYV.

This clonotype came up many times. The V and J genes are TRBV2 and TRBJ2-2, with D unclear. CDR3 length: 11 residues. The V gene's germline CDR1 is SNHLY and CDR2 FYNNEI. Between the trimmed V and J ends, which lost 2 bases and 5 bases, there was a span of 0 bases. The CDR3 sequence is CASSETGELFF. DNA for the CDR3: TGTGCCAGCAGTGAAACCGGGGAGCTGTTTTTT.

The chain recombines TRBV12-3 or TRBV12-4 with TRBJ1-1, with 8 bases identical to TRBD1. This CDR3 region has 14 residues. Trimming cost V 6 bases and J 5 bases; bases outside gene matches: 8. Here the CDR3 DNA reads TGTGCCAGCAGCCCGCGGGACAGGTGGACTGAAGCTTTCTTT. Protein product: CASSPRDRWTEAFF.

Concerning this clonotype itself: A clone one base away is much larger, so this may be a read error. DNA for the CDR3: TGTGCCAGCAGCGTACTTAGGGGGGTGGACACTGAAGCTTTCTTT. This translates into CASSVLRGVDTEAFF. V usage is TRBV7-2 and J usage is TRBJ1-1; D might be TRBD1 (6 bases). The germline gives CDR1 SGHTA, CDR2 FQGNSA. The CDR3 covers 15 residues. Deletions cut 5 bases from V and 3 bases from J, with 16 bases between.

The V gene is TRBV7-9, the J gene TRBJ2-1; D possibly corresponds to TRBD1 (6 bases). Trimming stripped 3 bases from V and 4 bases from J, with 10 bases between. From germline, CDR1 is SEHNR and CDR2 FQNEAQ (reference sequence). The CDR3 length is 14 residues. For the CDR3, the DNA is TGTGCCAGCAGCTTTTTTGACAGGTACAATGAGCAGTTCTTC. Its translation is CASSFFDRYNEQFF.

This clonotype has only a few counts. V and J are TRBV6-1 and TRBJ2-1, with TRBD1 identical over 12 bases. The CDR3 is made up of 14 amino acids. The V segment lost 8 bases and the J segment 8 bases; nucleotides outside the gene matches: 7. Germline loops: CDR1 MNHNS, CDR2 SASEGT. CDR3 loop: CASRGQGAGHEQFF. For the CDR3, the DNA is TGTGCCAGCCGGGGACAGGGGGCGGGCCATGAGCAGTTCTTC.

The CDR3 coding sequence is TGTGCCACCAGCAGACAAGGACTACACCCAGATGGCTACACCTTC. Its protein is CATSRQGLHPDGYTF. The J gene is TRBJ1-2, the V gene TRBV15; no firm D call. The germline V gene has CDR1 LNHNV and CDR2 YYDKDF (reference sequence). Trimming removed 2 bases from V and 6 bases from J, with 16 bases in between. The CDR3 totals 15 residues. Complete variable domain (other parts from reference TRBV15 and TRBJ1-2): DAMVIQNPRYQVTQFGKPVTLSCSQTLNHNVMYWYQQKSSQAPKLLFHYYDKDFNNEADTPDNFQSRRPNTSFCFLDIRSPGLGDTAMYLCATSRQGLHPDGYTFGSGTRLTVV.

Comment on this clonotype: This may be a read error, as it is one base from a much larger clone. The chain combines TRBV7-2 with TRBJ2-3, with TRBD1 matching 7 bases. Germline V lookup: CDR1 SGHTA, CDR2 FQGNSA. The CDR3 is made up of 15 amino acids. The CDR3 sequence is CVSSSGQIVSDTQYF. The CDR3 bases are TGTGTCAGCAGCTCGGGACAGATCGTCTCAGATACGCAGTATTTT.

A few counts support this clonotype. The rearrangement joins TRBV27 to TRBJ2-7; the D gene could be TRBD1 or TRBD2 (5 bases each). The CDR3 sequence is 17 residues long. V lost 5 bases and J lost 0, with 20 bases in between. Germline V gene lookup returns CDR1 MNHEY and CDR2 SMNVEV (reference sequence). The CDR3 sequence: CASSQIGTVAISYEQYF. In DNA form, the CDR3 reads TGTGCCAGCAGTCAAATAGGGACGGTGGCCATCTCCTACGAGCAGTACTTC.

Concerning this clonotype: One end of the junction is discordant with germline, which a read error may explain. CDR3 loop: CANSYWDRRTYGYTF. CDR3 in DNA: TGTGCCAACAGTTACTGGGACAGGAGAACCTATGGCTACACCTTC. This chain connects TRBV6-5 to TRBJ1-2, with TRBD1 identical over 8 bases. Germline CDR1 MNHEY, CDR2 SVGAGI. CDR3 length: 15 amino acids.

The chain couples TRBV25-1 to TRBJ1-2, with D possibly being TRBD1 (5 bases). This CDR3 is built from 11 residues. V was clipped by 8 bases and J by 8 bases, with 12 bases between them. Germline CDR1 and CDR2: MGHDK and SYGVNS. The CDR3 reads CASQAGLGYTF. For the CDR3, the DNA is TGTGCCAGCCAAGCAGGGCTAGGCTACACCTTC.

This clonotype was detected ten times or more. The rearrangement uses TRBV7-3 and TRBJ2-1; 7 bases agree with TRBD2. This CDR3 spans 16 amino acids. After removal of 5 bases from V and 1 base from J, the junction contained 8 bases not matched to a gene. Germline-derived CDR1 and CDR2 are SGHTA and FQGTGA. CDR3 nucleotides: TGTGCCAGCAGCCTTGGGGGGGGACTATCCTACAATGAGCAGTTCTTC. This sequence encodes CASSLGGGLSYNEQFF. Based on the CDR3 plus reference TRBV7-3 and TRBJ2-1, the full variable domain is GAGVSQTPSNKVTEKGKYVELRCDPISGHTALYWYRQSLGQGPEFLIYFQGTGAADDSGLPNDRFFAVRPEGSVSTLKIQRTERGDSAVYLCASSLGGGLSYNEQFFGPGTRLTVL.

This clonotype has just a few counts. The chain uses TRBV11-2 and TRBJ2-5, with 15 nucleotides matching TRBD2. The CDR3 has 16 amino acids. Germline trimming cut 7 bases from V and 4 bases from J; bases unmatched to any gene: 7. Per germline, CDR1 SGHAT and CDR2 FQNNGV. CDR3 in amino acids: CASTSSGLAGGETQYF. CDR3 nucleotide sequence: TGTGCCAGCACTAGCTCGGGACTAGCGGGGGGAGAGACCCAGTACTTC. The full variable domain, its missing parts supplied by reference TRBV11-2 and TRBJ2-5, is EAGVAQSPRYKIIEKRQSVAFWCNPISGHATLYWYQQILGQGPKLLIQFQNNGVVDDSQLPKDRFSAERLKGVDSTLKIQPAKLEDSAVYLCASTSSGLAGGETQYFGPGTRLLVL.